This T cell receptor beta chain derives from a study of T cell changes during pregnancy in multiple sclerosis. Libraries were prepared by immunoSEQ multiplex PCR; TCRdb keeps only in-frame clonotypes and omits some of them. The repertoire holds 30,000 to 40,000 clones, with about 89% as singletons. The CDR3 extends over 16 amino acids. J was trimmed by 10 bases and V by 0 bases; bases with no gene match: 13. In germline, CDR1 is GTSNPN, CDR2 SVGIG (reference sequence). V usage is TRBV30 and J usage is TRBJ2-1; TRBD2 aligns across 9 bases. Sequences were derived from CD4+ T cells from peripheral blood mononuclear cells, sampled in the third trimester of pregnancy. This clonotype originated in a female donor in good health, enrolled as a control in a pregnancy study. The CDR3 DNA reads as TGTGCCTGGAGTGTACGAGGTAGCGGGGGCCTGAGGGAGCAGTTCTTC. It codes for CAWSVRGSGGLREQFF.